What follows is one T cell receptor (beta chain) and its context. What it binds is not known. Germline CDR1 reads SGHRS; CDR2 reads YFSETQ. J was trimmed by 4 bases and V by 0 bases; bases with no gene match: 5. The CDR3 is 17 amino acids. Researchers prepared the TCRbeta library using unique molecular identifiers, the study reports. TCRdb processed the PCR reads anew with MiXCR; each CDR3 protein has one entry. This table holds about a million distinct CDR3 sequences, about 29% found once. These data belong to a study of T-cell reconstitution after alpha-beta-depleted transplantation in children. Whole-study findings and limits: Diversity and T-cell counts at one year after transplant derived mostly from new T cells.

Source: PBMCs, mostly from graft donor cells, taken 360 days after TCRalphabeta/CD19-depleted stem cell transplant. The receptor's source is a boy in the first two years of life who had a stem cell transplant for SCID, so the T cells may come from the graft donor. This rearrangement joins TRBV5-1 to TRBJ2-3; 13 bases agree with TRBD2. Here the CDR3 DNA reads TGCGCCAGCAGCTTGGATACTAGCGGGGGGGTGGCAGATACGCAGTATTTT. Residues: CASSLDTSGGVADTQYF.